Listed below are T cell receptor beta chains from one sample, sequenced in a study of cytotoxic CD8 clonotypes in ibrutinib-treated CLL. Only in-frame clones appear in the TCRdb table, and some are missing; sequencing was by immunoSEQ multiplex PCR. The sample has 150,000 to 200,000 clones, 55% to 85% seen once. The sequencing used PBMCs, collected after 24 months of ibrutinib treatment. The receptors were sampled from a human donor with chronic lymphocytic leukemia. CDR3s include the opening cysteine and the closing phenylalanine or tryptophan. The D gene is left open where the match is weak. Clone size appears in some rows only: once, few, many, or a class for an expanded clone.

V gene: TRBV27; clone size: -; J gene: TRBJ2-7; D gene: -; CDR3 DNA: TGTGCCAGCAGTTCCGGGACACCTCTCGAGCAGTACTTC; CDR3 protein: CASSSGTPLEQYF
V gene: TRBV5-4; clone size: -; J gene: TRBJ1-2; D gene: -; CDR3 DNA: TGTGCCAGCAGCTTGGGACAGTCGAGGGGCTACACCTTC; CDR3 protein: CASSLGQSRGYTF
V gene: TRBV5-1; clone size: -; J gene: TRBJ1-2; D gene: -; CDR3 DNA: TGCGCCAGCAGCCGTGGACAGAACTACAACTATGGCTACACCTTC; CDR3 protein: CASSRGQNYNYGYTF
V gene: TRBV5-1; clone size: -; J gene: TRBJ2-5; D gene: -; CDR3 DNA: TGCGCCAGCAGCTTACGGATACAAGAGACCCAGTACTTC; CDR3 protein: CASSLRIQETQYF
V gene: TRBV19; clone size: few; J gene: TRBJ2-7; D gene: TRBD1; CDR3 DNA: TGTGCCAGTAGGGCCTCCGGGCAGGGGGCCTACGAGCAGTACTTC; CDR3 protein: CASRASGQGAYEQYF
V gene: TRBV7-8; clone size: -; J gene: TRBJ2-7; D gene: TRBD2; CDR3 DNA: TGTGCCAGCAGCTCCTACCATAGCGGGAGGTCCTCCTACGAGCAGTACTTC; CDR3 protein: CASSSYHSGRSSYEQYF
V gene: TRBV29-1; clone size: -; J gene: TRBJ2-1; D gene: -; CDR3 DNA: TGCAGCGTTGAAGAGGGTACTACCTACAATGAGCAGTTCTTC; CDR3 protein: CSVEEGTTYNEQFF
V gene: TRBV7-3; clone size: -; J gene: TRBJ2-1; D gene: TRBD2; CDR3 DNA: TGTGCCAGCAGCCCCCTAGCGGGAGTTATCCAGGAGGCCTACAATGAGCAGTTCTTC; CDR3 protein: CASSPLAGVIQEAYNEQFF
V gene: TRBV7-2; clone size: -; J gene: TRBJ2-5; D gene: -; CDR3 DNA: TGTGCCAGCAGCTTAATGTTGGACAGCCAAGAGACCCAGTACTTC; CDR3 protein: CASSLMLDSQETQYF
V gene: TRBV4-3; clone size: -; J gene: TRBJ2-5; D gene: -; CDR3 DNA: TGCGCCAGCAGCCAAGGATATTCGGGGTATGGAGAGACCCAGTACTTC; CDR3 protein: CASSQGYSGYGETQYF
V gene: TRBV10-3; clone size: -; J gene: TRBJ2-7; D gene: -; CDR3 DNA: TGTGCCATCAGTGAGTCAGGGTACGAGCAGTACTTC; CDR3 protein: CAISESGYEQYF
V gene: TRBV27; clone size: -; J gene: TRBJ2-1; D gene: TRBD1; CDR3 DNA: TGTGCCAGCAGTTTGGCCAGGGGGCGAGGTGAGCAGTTCTTC; CDR3 protein: CASSLARGRGEQFF
V gene: TRBV5-4; clone size: few; J gene: TRBJ2-3; D gene: TRBD2; CDR3 DNA: TGTGCCAGCAGCTTGGGTCTAGCGGGGGGGCCAGATACGCAGTATTTT; CDR3 protein: CASSLGLAGGPDTQYF
V gene: TRBV4-1; clone size: -; J gene: TRBJ1-4; D gene: -; CDR3 DNA: TGCGCCAGCAGCCAAGTTAGCGGTGCAACTAATGAAAAACTGTTTTTT; CDR3 protein: CASSQVSGATNEKLFF
V gene: TRBV29-1; clone size: -; J gene: TRBJ1-1; D gene: TRBD1; CDR3 DNA: TGCAGCGCCTCAGGACAGGAGAACACTGAAGCTTTCTTT; CDR3 protein: CSASGQENTEAFF
V gene: TRBV27; clone size: once; J gene: TRBJ2-5; D gene: TRBD2; CDR3 DNA: TGTGCCAGCAGTCGCCAAGCGGGAGTAGAAGAGACCCAGTACTTC; CDR3 protein: CASSRQAGVEETQYF
V gene: TRBV14; clone size: -; J gene: TRBJ1-2; D gene: -; CDR3 DNA: TGTGCCAGCAGCCAAGATTACGGGGGCTACACCTTC; CDR3 protein: CASSQDYGGYTF
V gene: TRBV5-6; clone size: -; J gene: TRBJ2-3; D gene: -; CDR3 DNA: TGTGCCAGCAGCTTGGGAGGGCCCCTGGCAGATACGCAGTATTTT; CDR3 protein: CASSLGGPLADTQYF
V gene: TRBV6-4; clone size: -; J gene: TRBJ2-3; D gene: TRBD2; CDR3 DNA: TGTGCCAGCAGTGACTCGGGACTAGTCACAGATACGCAGTATTTT; CDR3 protein: CASSDSGLVTDTQYF
V gene: TRBV9; clone size: few; J gene: TRBJ2-1; D gene: -; CDR3 DNA: TGTGCCAGCATGGCCGGCTCCTACAATGAGCAGTTCTTC; CDR3 protein: CASMAGSYNEQFF
V gene: TRBV5-6; clone size: few; J gene: TRBJ1-5; D gene: TRBD1; CDR3 DNA: TGTGCCAGCAGCCTGACAGGGGGTGGCAATCAGCCCCAGCATTTT; CDR3 protein: CASSLTGGGNQPQHF
V gene: TRBV6-1; clone size: -; J gene: TRBJ2-7; D gene: -; CDR3 DNA: TGTGCCAGCAGCAATTTTGGGACCTCCTACGAGCAGTACTTC; CDR3 protein: CASSNFGTSYEQYF
V gene: TRBV5-1; clone size: -; J gene: TRBJ2-7; D gene: TRBD2; CDR3 DNA: TGCGCCAGCAGCGCTGCGGGACTAGCGGGACTATCGTACGAGCAGTACTTC; CDR3 protein: CASSAAGLAGLSYEQYF
V gene: TRBV5-1; clone size: few; J gene: TRBJ2-3; D gene: -; CDR3 DNA: TGCGCCAGCAGCTTGGGTACTAGCACAGATACGCAGTATTTT; CDR3 protein: CASSLGTSTDTQYF
V gene: TRBV7-3; clone size: -; J gene: TRBJ1-1; D gene: -; CDR3 DNA: TGTGCCAGCAGCTTAGGGGGAATGTCGAACACTGAAGCTTTCTTT; CDR3 protein: CASSLGGMSNTEAFF
V gene: TRBV7-2; clone size: -; J gene: TRBJ2-7; D gene: -; CDR3 DNA: TGTGCCAGCAGCTTAGAATTGAGAACGGGAAAGTACTTC; CDR3 protein: CASSLELRTGKYF
V gene: TRBV4-1; clone size: -; J gene: TRBJ1-2; D gene: TRBD1; CDR3 DNA: TGCGCCAGCAGTCGACCGGGACAGAATAACTATGGCTACACCTTC; CDR3 protein: CASSRPGQNNYGYTF
V gene: TRBV5-1; clone size: -; J gene: TRBJ2-5; D gene: TRBD2; CDR3 DNA: TGCGCCAGCAGCTTCTCAGCGGGAGAGTTTGAGACCCAGTACTTC; CDR3 protein: CASSFSAGEFETQYF
V gene: TRBV19; clone size: -; J gene: TRBJ2-7; D gene: -; CDR3 DNA: TGTGCCAGTAAGCCCCGGGGCGCTGCCTACGAGCAGTACTTC; CDR3 protein: CASKPRGAAYEQYF
V gene: TRBV30; clone size: -; J gene: TRBJ2-7; D gene: -; CDR3 DNA: TGTGCCTGGGGTAGGAGCTCCTACGAGCAGTACTTC; CDR3 protein: CAWGRSSYEQYF
V gene: TRBV6-5; clone size: -; J gene: TRBJ1-1; D gene: -; CDR3 DNA: TGTGCCAGCAGGAGGACGGAGAACACTGAAGCTTTCTTT; CDR3 protein: CASRRTENTEAFF
V gene: TRBV9; clone size: -; J gene: TRBJ2-7; D gene: TRBD2; CDR3 DNA: TGTGCCAGCAGCCCAGCGGGAGAGACCTACGAGCAGTACTTC; CDR3 protein: CASSPAGETYEQYF
V gene: TRBV2; clone size: -; J gene: TRBJ2-5; D gene: -; CDR3 DNA: TGTGCCAGCAGCGCCATGCGGGAGACCCAGTACTTC; CDR3 protein: CASSAMRETQYF
V gene: TRBV5-4; clone size: few; J gene: TRBJ1-2; D gene: -; CDR3 DNA: TGTGCCAGCAGCTTGGCCGGAGGTTACCGAGCTAACTATGGCTACACCTTC; CDR3 protein: CASSLAGGYRANYGYTF
V gene: TRBV15; clone size: -; J gene: TRBJ2-5; D gene: TRBD1; CDR3 DNA: TGTGCCACCAGCAGAGGAACCGGGACAGTTGGGGAGACCCAGTACTTC; CDR3 protein: CATSRGTGTVGETQYF
V gene: TRBV11-2; clone size: -; J gene: TRBJ2-3; D gene: -; CDR3 DNA: TGTGCCAGCAGCTTTTTAGCGGAGAATACGCAGTATTTT; CDR3 protein: CASSFLAENTQYF
V gene: TRBV9; clone size: -; J gene: TRBJ1-1; D gene: -; CDR3 DNA: TGTGCCAGCAGCGTAGATCCCAGCGCTGAAGCTTTCTTT; CDR3 protein: CASSVDPSAEAFF
V gene: TRBV6-4; clone size: -; J gene: TRBJ2-1; D gene: -; CDR3 DNA: TGTGCCAGCAGTGACTCCCCTAGGTTGTCCGGTCTCGTTACCTACAATGAGCAGTTCTTC; CDR3 protein: CASSDSPRLSGLVTYNEQFF
V gene: TRBV7-6; clone size: few; J gene: TRBJ1-1; D gene: -; CDR3 DNA: TGTGCCAGCAGCCGACAGTCGCGTCCCTATGAAGCTTTCTTT; CDR3 protein: CASSRQSRPYEAFF
V gene: TRBV6-1; clone size: -; J gene: TRBJ2-7; D gene: -; CDR3 DNA: TGTGCCAGCAGCGGACAGCGGGGCTACGAGCAGTACTTC; CDR3 protein: CASSGQRGYEQYF
V gene: TRBV4-2; clone size: -; J gene: TRBJ2-6; D gene: -; CDR3 DNA: TGTGCCAGCAGCCAAGGGGGACATGCGGGGGCCAACGTCCTGACTTTC; CDR3 protein: CASSQGGHAGANVLTF
V gene: TRBV4-3; clone size: -; J gene: TRBJ2-7; D gene: -; CDR3 DNA: TGCGCCAGCAGCCAAGTCGTAAACCAGGGTGGGGAGCAGTACTTC; CDR3 protein: CASSQVVNQGGEQYF
V gene: TRBV7-2; clone size: once; J gene: TRBJ1-1; D gene: -; CDR3 DNA: TGTGCCAGCAGCATCAAGGCGGACACGAACACTGAAGCTTTCTTT; CDR3 protein: CASSIKADTNTEAFF